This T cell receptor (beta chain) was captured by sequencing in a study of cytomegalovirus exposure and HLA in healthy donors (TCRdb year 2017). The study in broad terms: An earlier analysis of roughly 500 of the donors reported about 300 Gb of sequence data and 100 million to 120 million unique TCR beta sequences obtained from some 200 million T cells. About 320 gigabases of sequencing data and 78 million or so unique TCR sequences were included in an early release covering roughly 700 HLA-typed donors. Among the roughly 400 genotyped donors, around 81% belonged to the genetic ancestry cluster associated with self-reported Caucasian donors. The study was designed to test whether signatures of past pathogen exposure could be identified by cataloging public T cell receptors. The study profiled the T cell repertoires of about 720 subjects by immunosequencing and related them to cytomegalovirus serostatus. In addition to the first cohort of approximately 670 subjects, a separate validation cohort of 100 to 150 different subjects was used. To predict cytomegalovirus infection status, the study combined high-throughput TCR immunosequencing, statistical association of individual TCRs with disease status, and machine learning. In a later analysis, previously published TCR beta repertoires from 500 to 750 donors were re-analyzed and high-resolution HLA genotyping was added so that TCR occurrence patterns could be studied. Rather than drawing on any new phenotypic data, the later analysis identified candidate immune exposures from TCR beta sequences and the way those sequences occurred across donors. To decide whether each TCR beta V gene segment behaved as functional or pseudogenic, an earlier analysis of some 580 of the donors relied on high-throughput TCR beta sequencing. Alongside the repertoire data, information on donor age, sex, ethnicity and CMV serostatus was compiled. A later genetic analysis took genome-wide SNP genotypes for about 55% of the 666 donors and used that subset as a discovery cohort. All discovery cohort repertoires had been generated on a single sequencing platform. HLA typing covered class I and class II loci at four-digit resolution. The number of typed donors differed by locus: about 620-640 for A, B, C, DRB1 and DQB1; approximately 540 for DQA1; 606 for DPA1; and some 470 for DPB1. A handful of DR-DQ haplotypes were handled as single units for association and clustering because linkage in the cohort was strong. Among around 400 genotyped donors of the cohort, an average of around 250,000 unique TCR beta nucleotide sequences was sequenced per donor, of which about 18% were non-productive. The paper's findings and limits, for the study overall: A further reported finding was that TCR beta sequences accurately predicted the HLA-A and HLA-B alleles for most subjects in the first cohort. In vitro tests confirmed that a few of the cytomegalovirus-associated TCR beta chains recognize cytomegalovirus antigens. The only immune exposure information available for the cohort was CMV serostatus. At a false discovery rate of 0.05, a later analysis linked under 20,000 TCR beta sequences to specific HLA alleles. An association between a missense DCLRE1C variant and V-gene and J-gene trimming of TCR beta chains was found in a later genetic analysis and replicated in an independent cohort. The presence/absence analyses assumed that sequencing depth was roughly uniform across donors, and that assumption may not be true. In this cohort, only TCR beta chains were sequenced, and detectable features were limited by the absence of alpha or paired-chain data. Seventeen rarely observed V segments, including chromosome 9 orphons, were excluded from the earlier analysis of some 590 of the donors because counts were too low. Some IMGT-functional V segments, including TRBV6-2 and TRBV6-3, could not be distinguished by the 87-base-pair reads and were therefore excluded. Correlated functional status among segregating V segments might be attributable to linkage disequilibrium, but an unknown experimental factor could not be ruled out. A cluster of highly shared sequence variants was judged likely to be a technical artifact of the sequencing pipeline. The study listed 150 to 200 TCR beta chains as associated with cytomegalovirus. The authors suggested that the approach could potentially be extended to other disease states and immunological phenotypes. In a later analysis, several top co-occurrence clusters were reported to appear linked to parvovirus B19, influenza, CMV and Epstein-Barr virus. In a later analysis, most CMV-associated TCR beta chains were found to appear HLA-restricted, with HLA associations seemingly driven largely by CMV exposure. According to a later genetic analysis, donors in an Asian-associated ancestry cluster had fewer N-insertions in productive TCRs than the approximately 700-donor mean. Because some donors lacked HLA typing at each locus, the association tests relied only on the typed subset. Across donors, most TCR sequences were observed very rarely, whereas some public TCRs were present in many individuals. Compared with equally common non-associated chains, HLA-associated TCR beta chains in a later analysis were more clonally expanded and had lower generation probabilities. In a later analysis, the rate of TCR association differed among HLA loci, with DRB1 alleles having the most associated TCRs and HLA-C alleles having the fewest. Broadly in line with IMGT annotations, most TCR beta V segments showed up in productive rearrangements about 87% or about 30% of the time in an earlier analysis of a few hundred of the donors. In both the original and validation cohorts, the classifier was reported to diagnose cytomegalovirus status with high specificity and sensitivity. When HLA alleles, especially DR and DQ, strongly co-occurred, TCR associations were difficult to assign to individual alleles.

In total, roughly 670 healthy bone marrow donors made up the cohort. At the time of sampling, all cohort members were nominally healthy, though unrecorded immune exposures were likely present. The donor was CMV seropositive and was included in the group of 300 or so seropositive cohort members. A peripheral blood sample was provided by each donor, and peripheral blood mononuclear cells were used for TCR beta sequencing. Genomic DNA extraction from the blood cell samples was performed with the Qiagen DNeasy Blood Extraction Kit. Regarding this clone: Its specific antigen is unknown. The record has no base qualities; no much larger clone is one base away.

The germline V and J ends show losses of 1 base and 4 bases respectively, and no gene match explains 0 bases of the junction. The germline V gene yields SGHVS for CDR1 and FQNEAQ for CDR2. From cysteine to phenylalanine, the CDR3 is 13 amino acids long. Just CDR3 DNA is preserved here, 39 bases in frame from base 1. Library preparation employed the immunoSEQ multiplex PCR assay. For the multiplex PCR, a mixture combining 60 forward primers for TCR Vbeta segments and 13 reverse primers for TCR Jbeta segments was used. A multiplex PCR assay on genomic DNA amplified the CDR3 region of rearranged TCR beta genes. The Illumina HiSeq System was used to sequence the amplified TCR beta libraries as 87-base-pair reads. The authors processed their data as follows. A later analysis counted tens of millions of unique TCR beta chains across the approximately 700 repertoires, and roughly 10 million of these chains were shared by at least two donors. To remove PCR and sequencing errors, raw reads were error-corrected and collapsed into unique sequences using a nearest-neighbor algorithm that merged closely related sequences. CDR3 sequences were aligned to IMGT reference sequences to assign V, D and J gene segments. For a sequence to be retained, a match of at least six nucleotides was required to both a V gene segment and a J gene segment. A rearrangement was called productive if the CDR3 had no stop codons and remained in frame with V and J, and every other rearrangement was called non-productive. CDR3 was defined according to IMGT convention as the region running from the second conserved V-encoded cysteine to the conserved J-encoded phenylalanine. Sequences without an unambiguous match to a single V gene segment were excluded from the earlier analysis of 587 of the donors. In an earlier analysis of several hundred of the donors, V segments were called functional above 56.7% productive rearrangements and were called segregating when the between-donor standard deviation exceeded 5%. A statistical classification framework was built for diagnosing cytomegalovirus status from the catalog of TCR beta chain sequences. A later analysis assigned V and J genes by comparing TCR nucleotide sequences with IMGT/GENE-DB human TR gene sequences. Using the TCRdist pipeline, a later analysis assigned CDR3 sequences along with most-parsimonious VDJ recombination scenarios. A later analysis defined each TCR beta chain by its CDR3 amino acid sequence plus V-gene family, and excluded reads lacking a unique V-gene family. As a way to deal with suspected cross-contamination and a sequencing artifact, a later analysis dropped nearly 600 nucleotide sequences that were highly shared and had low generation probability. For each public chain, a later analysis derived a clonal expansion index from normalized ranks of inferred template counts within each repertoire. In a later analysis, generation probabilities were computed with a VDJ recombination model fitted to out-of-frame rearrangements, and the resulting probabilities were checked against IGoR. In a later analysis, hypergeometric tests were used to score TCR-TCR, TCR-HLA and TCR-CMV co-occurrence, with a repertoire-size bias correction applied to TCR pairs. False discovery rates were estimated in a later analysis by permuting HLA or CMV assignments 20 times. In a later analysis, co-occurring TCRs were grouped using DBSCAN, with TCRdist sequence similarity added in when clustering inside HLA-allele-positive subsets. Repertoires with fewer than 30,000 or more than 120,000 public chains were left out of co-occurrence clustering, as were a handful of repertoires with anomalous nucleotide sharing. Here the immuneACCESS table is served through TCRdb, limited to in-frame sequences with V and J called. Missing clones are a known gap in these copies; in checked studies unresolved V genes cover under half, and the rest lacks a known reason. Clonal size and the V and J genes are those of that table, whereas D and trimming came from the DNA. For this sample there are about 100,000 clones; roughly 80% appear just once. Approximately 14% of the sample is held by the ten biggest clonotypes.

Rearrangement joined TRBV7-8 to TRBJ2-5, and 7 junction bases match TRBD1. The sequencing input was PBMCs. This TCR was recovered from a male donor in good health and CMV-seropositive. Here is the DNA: TGTGCCAGCAGCTTAGGACAGGGAGAGACCCAGTACTTC. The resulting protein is CASSLGQGETQYF.